Following are 28 T cell receptor beta chains from one sample sequenced in a study. TCRdb ran MiXCR on the RT-PCR reads and lists one entry per CDR3 protein. The table records about 680,000 distinct CDR3 sequences, approximately 15% of them present only once. Sequenced material: memory CD4+ T cells from blood. The source is a female donor in good health, serving as a healthy control.

This clonotype was observed many times. CDR3 DNA: TGCGCCAGCAGCCAAATGGGGGGCTACAATGAGCAGTTCTTC. This gives the protein CASSQMGGYNEQFF. This rearrangement joins TRBV4-3 to TRBJ2-1, with a possible D match to TRBD2 (6 bases). Trimming took 2 bases from V and 3 from J, leaving 8 bases between them. The germline gives CDR1 LGHNA, CDR2 YSLEER. This CDR3 has 14 amino acids.

The gene calls are TRBV5-5 and TRBJ2-3; TRBD2 agrees at 10 bases. V was pared by 0 bases and J by 6 bases, with 7 bases of the junction left unmatched. This CDR3 is 16 amino acids long. Per the germline V gene, CDR1 is SGHKS and CDR2 is YYEKEE (reference sequence). CDR3 residues: CASSLAAGGPYDTQYF. CDR3 in DNA: TGTGCCAGCAGCTTGGCAGCGGGAGGGCCCTATGATACGCAGTATTTT.

V and J are TRBV4-2 and TRBJ2-1; 7 positions agree with TRBD2. CDR1 and CDR2 from the germline V gene are LGHNA and YNFKEQ. The length of the CDR3 is 16 residues. V gave up 3 bases and J gave up 3 bases; unmatched junction bases: 8. Here the CDR3 reads CASSHRLADLYNEQFF. DNA for the CDR3: TGTGCCAGCAGCCACCGGCTAGCGGACCTCTACAATGAGCAGTTCTTC.

This clonotype appeared a few times. CDR3 residues: CASSLQTRSYEQYF. In DNA form, the CDR3 reads TGTGCCAGCAGCCTCCAGACCCGGTCCTACGAGCAGTACTTC. The rearrangement links TRBV3-1 to TRBJ2-7, with D hard to call. The CDR3 sequence is 14 residues long. The germline CDR1 and CDR2 sequences are LGHDT and YNNKEL (reference sequence). V shed 4 bases and J shed 1 base, with 11 bases lying between them.

This clonotype was counted ten times or more. The rearrangement uses TRBV6-5 and TRBJ1-2; no firm D call. Germline V gene sequence: CDR1 MNHEY, CDR2 SVGAGI. The CDR3 covers 16 residues. V was cut by 5 bases and J by 7 bases, with 23 bases left in between. In nucleotides, the CDR3 is TGTGCCAGCAGTGGATACGTGGATAATGTTGTTCGTGGCTACACCTTC. Amino acid sequence: CASSGYVDNVVRGYTF.

The chain links TRBV5-5 to TRBJ2-7; D is tentatively TRBD1 or TRBD2 (6 bases each). V was cut by 4 bases and J by 0 bases, with 20 bases left in between. The CDR3 covers 17 residues. Germline V CDR1 and CDR2: SGHKS, YYEKEE (reference sequence). CDR3 sequence: CASSVGGLGGSSYEQYF. As DNA, the CDR3 is TGTGCCAGCAGCGTAGGGGGTCTGGGGGGAAGCTCCTACGAGCAGTACTTC.

In this sample, this clonotype turned up a few times. This rearrangement joins TRBV3-1 to TRBJ2-3; the D is unclear. Germline-derived CDR1 and CDR2 are LGHDT and YNNKEL (reference sequence). This CDR3 contains 16 residues. The V end lost 1 base, the J end lost 0 bases, and 11 bases lay between the germline ends. The CDR3 sequence is CASSQGPPASTDTQYF. The DNA for the CDR3 is TGTGCCAGCAGCCAAGGGCCACCAGCTAGCACAGATACGCAGTATTTT.

This clonotype was seen repeatedly, ten times or more. The V and J genes are TRBV7-2 and TRBJ2-1; TRBD2 matches at 10 bases. CDR3 length: 14 residues. CDR1 is SGHTA, CDR2 FQGNSA, per germline. Trimming took 0 bases from V and 9 from J; bases not matched to a gene: 2. CDR3 amino acids: CASSLALAGAEQFF. CDR3 bases: TGTGCCAGCAGCTTAGCGCTAGCGGGAGCTGAGCAGTTCTTC.

This clonotype has only a few counts. The chain links TRBV18 to TRBJ1-1; 7 positions agree with TRBD1. Germline V gene data show CDR1 as KGHSH and CDR2 as LQKENI. This CDR3 has 15 amino acids. The ends lost 7 bases at V and 11 bases at J; junction bases unmatched: 19. The CDR3 protein is CASYEGLQGRDSAFF. The DNA of the CDR3 is TGTGCCAGCTACGAGGGGCTACAGGGGCGCGACTCCGCTTTCTTT.

This clonotype was counted a few times. V and J are TRBV10-3 and TRBJ2-1; D remains ambiguous. This CDR3 spans 14 amino acids. Germline CDR1 is ENHRY and CDR2 is SYGVKD. V gave up 3 bases and J gave up 0 bases, with 6 bases separating them. The CDR3: CAISDQSSYNEQFF. In nucleotides, the CDR3 is TGTGCCATCAGTGATCAGAGCTCCTACAATGAGCAGTTCTTC.

The CDR3 sequence: CASSQSPMGDTGELFF. The CDR3 DNA follows: TGTGCCAGCAGCCAATCCCCAATGGGGGACACCGGGGAGCTGTTTTTT. The V call is TRBV3-1, the J call TRBJ2-2; D tentatively reads TRBD1 or TRBD2 (5 bases each). The length of the CDR3 is 16 residues. V lost 2 bases to trimming and J lost 3 bases, with 13 bases between them. Germline CDR1 is LGHDT and CDR2 is YNNKEL (reference sequence).

This clonotype was recorded a few times. The chain links TRBV30 to TRBJ2-7; D is possibly TRBD2 (5 bases). This CDR3 is 14 amino acids long. CDR1 is GTSNPN, CDR2 SVGIG, per germline (reference sequence). Trimming took off 1 base at V and 0 bases at J, with 10 bases between the two ends. The CDR3 reads CAWSETTLSYEQYF. The CDR3 region has the DNA TGTGCCTGGAGTGAGACTACCCTCTCCTACGAGCAGTACTTC.

The rearrangement uses TRBV2 and TRBJ2-3; D gene ambiguous. Trimming cost V 7 bases and J 1 base, with 6 bases left between them. Looked up from germline, CDR1 is SNHLY and CDR2 is FYNNEI. The CDR3 spans 12 residues. The CDR3 here is CASNPGTDTQYF. In DNA form, the CDR3 reads TGTGCCAGCAACCCGGGCACAGATACGCAGTATTTT.

The J gene is TRBJ2-7, the V gene TRBV6-6; 8 nucleotides line up with TRBD2. Germline trimming cut 6 bases from V and 7 bases from J; bases unmatched to any gene: 11. This CDR3 has 14 residues. CDR1 and CDR2 (germline): MNHNY, SVGAGI (reference sequence). The CDR3 nucleotides are TGTGCCAGCAGCCGCGGGAGGCCCTCGGTGGAGCAGTACTTC. This translates into CASSRGRPSVEQYF.

This chain uses TRBV24-1 with TRBJ1-2, with D unclear. CDR1 KGHDR and CDR2 SFDVKD come from the germline V gene. This CDR3 has 13 amino acids. V gave up 3 bases and J gave up 8 bases, with 12 bases separating them. CDR3 in amino acids: CATSDARAGGYTF. CDR3 nucleotide sequence: TGTGCCACCAGTGATGCCCGGGCGGGGGGCTACACCTTC.

The table lists this clonotype with many counts. This chain joins TRBV29-1 and TRBJ2-5; D not resolved. With 4 bases removed from V and 6 bases from J, the gap between germline ends came to 12 bases. Germline CDR1 SQVTM, CDR2 ANQGSEA. There are 12 residues in the CDR3. CDR3 in DNA: TGCAGCGTTGTTGACGGAAGAAAGACCCAGTACTTC. It is translated as CSVVDGRKTQYF.

This clonotype occurred a few times. The chain has TRBV7-2 and TRBJ1-5; D remains ambiguous. The CDR3 loop spans 15 amino acids. The germline CDR1 and CDR2 sequences are SGHTA and FQGNSA. The germline V and J ends were trimmed by 5 bases and 3 bases, with 14 bases remaining between them. CDR3 sequence reads: CASSVFTRNNQPQHF. In DNA, the CDR3 is TGTGCCAGCAGCGTTTTCACCCGAAACAATCAGCCCCAGCATTTT.

The table lists this clonotype with a few counts. The chain carries TRBV7-6 and TRBJ2-7; TRBD2 might be the D (6 bases). Germline V gene lookup returns CDR1 SGHVS and CDR2 FNYEAQ. This CDR3 contains 16 residues. V was trimmed by 7 bases and J by 1 base, leaving 20 bases between them. CDR3 sequence reads: CASTFGSDRGSYEQYF. As DNA, the CDR3 is TGTGCCAGCACCTTTGGGTCTGACCGGGGGTCCTACGAGCAGTACTTC. Complete variable domain (other parts from reference TRBV7-6 and TRBJ2-7): GAGVSQSPRYKVTKRGQDVALRCDPISGHVSLYWYRQALGQGPEFLTYFNYEAQQDKSGLPNDRFSAERPEGSISTLTIQRTEQRDSAMYRCASTFGSDRGSYEQYFGPGTRLTVT.

Many counts were recorded for this clonotype. J is TRBJ2-1 and V is TRBV24-1; no clear D gene. V was clipped by 2 bases and J by 0 bases, with 10 bases between them. CDR1 is KGHDR, CDR2 SFDVKD, per germline. CDR3 length: 16 amino acids. CDR3 bases: TGTGCCACCAGTGATTGGGCCTCTAACTCCTACAATGAGCAGTTCTTC. It specifies CATSDWASNSYNEQFF.

This clonotype was counted ten times or more. The J gene is TRBJ2-6, the V gene TRBV7-2, with unresolved D. The V end lost 5 bases, the J end lost 1 base, and 9 bases lay between the germline ends. Germline-derived CDR1 and CDR2 are SGHTA and FQGNSA. This CDR3 spans 15 amino acids. CDR3 DNA sequence: TGTGCCAGCAGCCTACTTCCGTCTGGGGCCAACGTCCTGACTTTC. Amino acids: CASSLLPSGANVLTF.

CDR3 sequence: CASSQVEKTEAFF. The CDR3 bases are TGTGCCAGCAGCCAAGTCGAGAAGACTGAAGCTTTCTTT. The chain carries TRBV3-1 and TRBJ1-1; no reliable D call. This CDR3 is built from 13 residues. Germline V CDR1 and CDR2: LGHDT, YNNKEL (reference sequence). Between the trimmed V and J ends, which lost 1 base and 5 bases, there was a span of 8 bases.

This clonotype was picked up many times. The chain couples TRBV12-3 or TRBV12-4 to TRBJ2-5; 12 bases align to TRBD1. Losses at the gene ends were 5 bases for V and 4 bases for J; bases not matched to a gene: 5. CDR3 length equals 15 residues. The CDR3 DNA reads TGTGCCAGCAGTCGGGACAGGGGGCCGGGAGAGACCCAGTACTTC. It yields the protein CASSRDRGPGETQYF.

There are many counts of this clonotype. The chain links TRBV5-1 to TRBJ1-5, with D possibly being TRBD1 (6 bases). CDR1 is SGHRS and CDR2 is YFSETQ in the germline V gene. The CDR3 extends over 15 amino acids. V was clipped by 4 bases and J by 3 bases, with 14 bases between them. CDR3 sequence reads: CASSRGEGDNQPQHF. As DNA, the CDR3 is TGCGCCAGCAGCCGGGGGGAGGGGGACAATCAGCCCCAGCATTTT.

Only one count was recorded for this clonotype. The rearrangement joins TRBV27 to TRBJ1-3, with a weak D call TRBD1 (6 bases). This CDR3 has 14 amino acids. The V gene lost 2 bases and the J gene lost 6 bases, with 11 bases spanning the gap. Looked up from germline, CDR1 is MNHEY and CDR2 is SMNVEV (reference sequence). The chain's CDR3 is CASSLQGTENTIYF. The CDR3 DNA reads TGTGCCAGCAGTTTACAGGGGACTGAAAACACCATATATTTT.

J is TRBJ1-2 and V is TRBV20-1; no firm D call. The V gene's germline CDR1 is DFQATT and CDR2 SNEGSKA (reference sequence). The CDR3 sequence is 17 residues long. V gave up 1 base and J gave up 9 bases, with 27 bases separating them. Written as DNA, the CDR3 is TGCAGTGCTAGAGTGCTCGCTGGCGGTCCCCGAGTCGATAGCTACACCTTC. Encoded protein: CSARVLAGGPRVDSYTF.

This clonotype was recorded many times. The chain is built from TRBV29-1 and TRBJ1-1; 7 nucleotides match TRBD1. V shed 7 bases, J shed 0 bases, and the junction held 5 bases outside the gene matches. CDR1 is SQVTM and CDR2 is ANQGSEA in the germline V gene. The CDR3 is 13 amino acids. The DNA for the CDR3 is TGCAGCGCTAAGACAGGGATGAACACTGAAGCTTTCTTT. Residues: CSAKTGMNTEAFF.

In this sample, this clonotype turned up many times. CDR3 in DNA: TGCAGTGCTAGAGGTATAGGACTAGCTGGAGAGACCCAGTACTTC. It codes for CSARGIGLAGETQYF. The chain is built from TRBV20-1 and TRBJ2-5; 8 nucleotides agree with TRBD2. The CDR3 totals 15 residues. V was clipped by 1 base and J by 4 bases; unmatched bases: 8. Germline loops: CDR1 DFQATT, CDR2 SNEGSKA (reference sequence).

The chain is built from TRBV12-3 or TRBV12-4 and TRBJ2-7; D possibly corresponds to TRBD1 (6 bases). Trimming took off 7 bases at V and 10 bases at J, with 17 bases between the two ends. CDR3 length: 12 residues. The CDR3 sequence is CASKLGAGDQYF. For the CDR3, the DNA is TGTGCCAGCAAGTTGGGGGCAGGGGACCAGTACTTC.